The present TCR beta chain was sequenced within a study of brain T cells in children with intractable seizures. Study-level findings and limits: Patients' HCMV serostatus was unknown; virus specificity rests on CDR3 similarity alone. Clones missing pre-surgery may reflect undersampling of that blood sample.

Only cases whose brain tissue showed the highest T cell transcript signatures were sequenced. Patients received at least one anti-epileptic drug before surgery. Using immunoSEQ multiplex PCR, the repertoire was profiled, and TCRdb retains in-frame clones only, with some absent. There are about 41,000 clones in the sample; approximately 92% occur only once, and roughly 6% lies in the top ten. This clone was observed a single time. Its antigen remains unknown. This CDR3 region has 15 residues. Unmatched junction bases numbered 2, after V lost 0 bases and J lost 4 bases. The germline gives CDR1 MNHNS, CDR2 SASEGT.

The chain joins TRBV6-1 to TRBJ2-3; TRBD2 matches 9 bases. The sample was peripheral blood, taken at surgery. This sequence was found in a girl aged 2 to 10 with tuberous sclerosis and intractable seizures. CDR3: CASSEAAGGPDTQYF. The DNA of the CDR3 is TGTGCCAGCAGTGAAGCGGCGGGGGGGCCAGATACGCAGTATTTT.